This T cell receptor beta chain was obtained from a study of T cell changes during pregnancy in multiple sclerosis. This CDR3 has 14 residues. In germline, CDR1 is KGHSH, CDR2 LQKENI. Trimming left V 6 bases short and J 7 bases short, with 16 bases between. Using immunoSEQ multiplex PCR, the repertoire was profiled, and TCRdb retains in-frame clones only, with some absent. The sample comprises around 28,000 clones, around nine tenths of which are singletons, and 3.5% to 4.5% rests with the top ten. The receptor comes from a female donor with multiple sclerosis, enrolled in a pregnancy study. Sequencing used CD8+ T cells from peripheral blood mononuclear cells, obtained in the second trimester of pregnancy. The chain has TRBV18 and TRBJ1-5; D ambiguous. CDR3 in DNA: TGTGCCAGCTCGCGGGATATGGCGGACCAGCCCCAGCATTTT. The encoded protein is CASSRDMADQPQHF.